One sample yielded the 17 T cell receptor beta chains listed below, sequenced in a study of T cell repertoires in cytomegalovirus infection. TCRdb analysed the reads with MiXCR anew, one entry per CDR3 protein. Among about 740,000 distinct CDR3 sequences listed, less than 40% were seen once. Input material: PBMCs. Receptors were obtained from a human donor in good health (CMV status not recorded). Some clones in this sample may be carry-over from other donors' samples.

The chain combines TRBV5-5 with TRBJ2-1; D is possibly TRBD1 (5 bases). V lost 0 bases to trimming and J lost 7 bases, with 11 bases between them. Looked up from germline, CDR1 is SGHKS and CDR2 is YYEKEE (reference sequence). The CDR3 is 14 residues long. CDR3 DNA sequence: TGTGCCAGCAGCTTGGGGATACCAGGGAATGAGCAGTTCTTC. This encodes CASSLGIPGNEQFF.

V usage is TRBV20-1 and J usage is TRBJ1-6; TRBD1 matches at 10 bases. This CDR3 region has 14 residues. Germline lookup yields CDR1 DFQATT and CDR2 SNEGSKA (reference sequence). The V and J ends lost 1 base and 8 bases, in that order; junction bases with no gene match: 2. CDR3 in amino acids: CSARVDRGDSPLHF. The CDR3 bases are TGCAGTGCTAGAGTGGACAGGGGGGATTCACCCCTCCACTTT.

This rearrangement joins TRBV7-6 to TRBJ1-2, with D perhaps matching TRBD1 (6 bases). CDR1 SGHVS and CDR2 FNYEAQ come from the germline V gene. Trimming left V 7 bases short and J 3 bases short, with 12 bases between. This CDR3 is built from 13 residues. In nucleotides, the CDR3 is TGTGCCAGCAACCCCCACAGGGACTATGGCTACACCTTC. As protein: CASNPHRDYGYTF.

This clonotype has only a few counts. V is TRBV6-4 and J is TRBJ2-6; possible D gene TRBD1, 6 bases. Trimming cost V 3 bases and J 3 bases, with 12 bases left between them. CDR1 and CDR2 from the germline V gene are MRHNA and SNTAGT. This CDR3 comprises 16 residues. The CDR3 here is CASSEQGTSGANVLTF. The CDR3 nucleotides read TGTGCCAGCAGTGAACAGGGTACGAGTGGGGCCAACGTCCTGACTTTC.

The gene calls are TRBV6-8 and TRBJ2-5; the match to TRBD1 covers 11 bases. The CDR3 totals 15 residues. V was clipped by 6 bases and J by 1 base; unmatched bases: 4. Germline V gene lookup returns CDR1 MNHGY and CDR2 SAAAGT. CDR3 protein: CASRPGQGVQETQYF. Written as DNA, the CDR3 is TGTGCCAGCAGACCGGGACAGGGGGTCCAAGAGACCCAGTACTTC.

V is TRBV5-1 and J is TRBJ2-7; 7 positions agree with TRBD1. Trimming cost V 0 bases and J 6 bases; bases outside gene matches: 6. Per germline, CDR1 SGHRS and CDR2 YFSETQ. The CDR3 has 14 residues. The DNA for the CDR3 is TGCGCCAGCAGCTTGGTGACAGGGCCTGGCGAGCAGTACTTC. This gives the protein CASSLVTGPGEQYF.

This chain links TRBV19 with TRBJ1-2, with D perhaps TRBD1 (6 bases). The CDR3 has 15 amino acids. Trimming shortened V by 4 bases and J by 1 base, and 13 bases separated the two germline ends. Germline-derived CDR1 and CDR2 are LNHDA and SQIVND (reference sequence). This chain's CDR3 is CASSTRQELNYGYTF. As DNA, the CDR3 is TGTGCCAGTAGTACCCGACAGGAGCTTAACTATGGCTACACCTTC. Complete variable domain (other parts from reference TRBV19 and TRBJ1-2): DGGITQSPKYLFRKEGQNVTLSCEQNLNHDAMYWYRQDPGQGLRLIYYSQIVNDFQKGDIAEGYSVSREKKESFPLTVTSAQKNPTAFYLCASSTRQELNYGYTFGSGTRLTVV.

The V call is TRBV9, the J call TRBJ2-3; D unclear. The germline gives CDR1 SGDLS, CDR2 YYNGEE. The CDR3 sequence is 16 residues long. Trimming stripped 2 bases from V and 2 bases from J, with 15 bases between. The DNA of the CDR3 is TGTGCCAGCAGCGTCCGCCGAGACACTTCCACAGATACGCAGTATTTT. This sequence encodes CASSVRRDTSTDTQYF.

This clonotype was seen only a few times. This chain links TRBV6-6 with TRBJ1-6, with D maybe TRBD1 (5 bases). Trimming shortened V by 7 bases and J by 7 bases, and 11 bases separated the two germline ends. The CDR3 has 13 residues. The germline V gene has CDR1 MNHNY and CDR2 SVGAGI (reference sequence). The DNA for the CDR3 is TGTGCCAGCAATCGCGGGGCAAATTCACCCCTCCACTTT. The encoded protein is CASNRGANSPLHF.

The chain joins TRBV6-2 or TRBV6-3 to TRBJ1-2; D is undetermined. Trimming cost V 6 bases and J 2 bases, with 7 bases left between them. This CDR3 has 12 residues. From germline, CDR1 is MNHEY and CDR2 SVGEGT. The CDR3 DNA is TGTGCCAGCAGGCACCTCAACTATGGCTACACCTTC. The encoded protein is CASRHLNYGYTF.

This clonotype was detected a few times. The genes are TRBV7-8 and TRBJ2-7; TRBD1 might be the D (6 bases). V was pared by 8 bases and J by 4 bases, with 18 bases between. This CDR3 region has 14 residues. Germline V lookup: CDR1 SGHVS, CDR2 FQNEAQ. The CDR3 DNA sequence: TGTGCCAGCGGAAACAGGGACGGTAGATACGAGCAGTACTTC. It encodes CASGNRDGRYEQYF.

The chain combines TRBV11-2 with TRBJ1-4; no reliable D call. Germline CDR1 reads SGHAT; CDR2 reads FQNNGV. This CDR3 has 14 residues. The V end lost 4 bases, the J end lost 10 bases, and 16 bases lay between the germline ends. CDR3 DNA sequence: TGTGCCAGCAGCTCATCAATTGGAGGTGGAAAACTGTTTTTT. Protein: CASSSSIGGGKLFF.

This chain uses TRBV28 with TRBJ1-2; D is ambiguous. Between the trimmed V and J ends, which lost 7 bases and 4 bases, there was a span of 16 bases. The CDR3 spans 14 residues. Germline V gene sequence: CDR1 MDHEN, CDR2 SYDVKM. The CDR3 loop is CASKKTGQIYGYTF. DNA of the CDR3: TGTGCCAGCAAGAAAACTGGGCAGATCTATGGCTACACCTTC.

The chain joins TRBV9 to TRBJ2-3; 9 bases agree with TRBD2. With 4 bases clipped from V and 1 base from J, the junction kept 4 bases outside the gene matches. The CDR3 covers 15 residues. Per the germline V gene, CDR1 is SGDLS and CDR2 is YYNGEE. CDR3 nucleotide sequence: TGTGCCAGCAGCATCCGCGGGGGGGGCACAGATACGCAGTATTTT. Its translation is CASSIRGGGTDTQYF.

The chain joins TRBV7-8 to TRBJ2-3, with D uncertain. Germline CDR1 is SGHVS and CDR2 is FQNEAQ. The CDR3 spans 15 residues. Trimming left V 5 bases short and J 0 bases short, with 12 bases between. CDR3 residues: CASSGRTASTDTQYF. The CDR3, as DNA: TGTGCCAGCAGCGGAAGGACGGCAAGCACAGATACGCAGTATTTT.

The rearrangement joins TRBV27 to TRBJ2-1, with 10 bases that match TRBD2. Trimming removed 5 bases from V and 0 bases from J; junction bases left unmatched: 10. The germline CDR1 and CDR2 sequences are MNHEY and SMNVEV (reference sequence). CDR3 length: 18 residues. As DNA, the CDR3 is TGTGCCAGCAGTGAATCTAGCGGGAGCAAAAGCTCCTACAATGAGCAGTTCTTC. Translated: CASSESSGSKSSYNEQFF.

This chain links TRBV5-1 with TRBJ2-3; TRBD2 matches at 7 bases. Germline CDR1 reads SGHRS; CDR2 reads YFSETQ. The CDR3 spans 15 residues. The junction had 6 bases not matched to a gene; V was cut back by 0 bases and J by 5 bases. CDR3 loop: CASSLEVGGRDTQYF. CDR3 bases: TGCGCCAGCAGCTTGGAGGTGGGGGGGAGAGATACGCAGTATTTT.